Following are 14 T cell receptor beta chains from one sample sequenced in a study of shared clonotypes between healthy human individuals. The naive CD8 subset, CD45RO-negative cells positively selected for CCR7, excluded terminally differentiated effector memory CD45RA+ cells. The data were produced by immunoSEQ multiplex PCR, yet TCRdb's version contains in-frame clones alone and is incomplete. Of over 750,000 clones in the sample, around 96% are singletons; the top ten hold under 0.25%. The sample consisted of naive CD8+ T cells sorted from blood. These receptors originate from a man aged 25-40 years in good health.

The rearrangement joins TRBV28 to TRBJ2-1; perhaps D is TRBD1 or TRBD2 (6 bases each). The CDR3 contains 18 residues. V was cut by 2 bases and J by 0 bases, with 17 bases left in between. CDR1 and CDR2 from the germline V gene are MDHEN and SYDVKM. The CDR3 nucleotides are TGTGCCAGCAGTTTAGGCGGGGTAAGGGGGAGCTCCTACAATGAGCAGTTCTTC. Its protein is CASSLGGVRGSSYNEQFF.

V usage is TRBV11-2 and J usage is TRBJ1-4, with TRBD1 matching over 7 bases. The V gene's germline CDR1 is SGHAT and CDR2 FQNNGV. V shed 5 bases, J shed 0 bases, and the junction held 3 bases outside the gene matches. This CDR3 comprises 15 residues. CDR3 residues: CASSDTGATNEKLFF. The CDR3 DNA reads TGTGCCAGCAGCGACACAGGGGCAACTAATGAAAAACTGTTTTTT.

The chain recombines TRBV7-6 with TRBJ2-3; the D gene is possibly TRBD2 (5 bases). The CDR3 is 19 residues long. V lost 1 base, J lost 0 bases, and 20 bases lay in between. Germline assignment: CDR1 SGHVS and CDR2 FNYEAQ. CDR3 sequence reads: CASSLVFRRAGTSTDTQYF. The CDR3 DNA sequence: TGTGCCAGCAGCTTAGTATTTAGGCGGGCAGGCACGAGCACAGATACGCAGTATTTT.

The rearrangement links TRBV11-2 to TRBJ2-5; tentatively, D is TRBD1 (7 bases). The CDR3 loop spans 14 amino acids. Germline loops: CDR1 SGHAT, CDR2 FQNNGV. Trimming pared 3 bases from V and 9 bases from J, leaving 17 bases between. CDR3 in DNA: TGTGCCAGCAGCTTCTTCGTAGCGGACAGGCCCCAGTACTTC. Translation gives CASSFFVADRPQYF.

V gene TRBV9 combines with J gene TRBJ2-1; 7 bases are shared with TRBD2. Germline values: CDR1 SGDLS, CDR2 YYNGEE. The CDR3 has 14 amino acids. V lost 3 bases and J lost 4; bases outside the gene matches: 4. The CDR3 loop is CASSARDYYNEQFF. The CDR3 bases are TGTGCCAGCAGCGCCCGGGACTATTACAATGAGCAGTTCTTC.

This chain joins TRBV27 and TRBJ1-5; 8 positions match TRBD1. The germline CDR1 and CDR2 sequences are MNHEY and SMNVEV (reference sequence). Losses at the gene ends were 3 bases for V and 0 bases for J; bases not matched to a gene: 10. This CDR3 contains 18 residues. Here the CDR3 DNA reads TGTGCCAGCAGTTTGACAGGGGACGATGAGTATAGCAATCAGCCCCAGCATTTT. Translated: CASSLTGDDEYSNQPQHF.

This clone was detected once. The chain has TRBV19 and TRBJ2-5; tentative D call: TRBD1 (6 bases). Between the trimmed V and J ends, which lost 4 bases and 5 bases, there was a span of 14 bases. This CDR3 comprises 14 residues. Germline V CDR1 and CDR2: LNHDA, SQIVND (reference sequence). In DNA form, the CDR3 reads TGTGCCAGTAGTAGGACAGACAAGGGGGAGACCCAGTACTTC. Translating it yields CASSRTDKGETQYF. The full variable domain, with the rest looked up from reference TRBV19 and TRBJ2-5, is DGGITQSPKYLFRKEGQNVTLSCEQNLNHDAMYWYRQDPGQGLRLIYYSQIVNDFQKGDIAEGYSVSREKKESFPLTVTSAQKNPTAFYLCASSRTDKGETQYFGPGTRLLVL.

This rearrangement joins TRBV13 to TRBJ2-1; D uncertain. Germline V gene sequence: CDR1 PRHDT, CDR2 FYEKMQ (reference sequence). The CDR3 runs to 14 residues. V was cut by 2 bases and J by 3 bases, with 8 bases left in between. CDR3 residues: CASSLRQFYNEQFF. The DNA for the CDR3 is TGTGCCAGCAGCTTAAGACAATTCTACAATGAGCAGTTCTTC.

Note on this clone: Other DNA variants within this sample encode the same CDR3. This chain uses TRBV4-1 with TRBJ2-7; D not certain. V was cut by 0 bases and J by 3 bases, with 6 bases left in between. CDR3 length equals 13 residues. Germline CDR1 MGHRA, CDR2 YSYEKL. The CDR3 protein is CASSQEADYEQYF. DNA of the CDR3: TGCGCCAGCAGCCAAGAAGCAGACTACGAGCAGTACTTC.

J is TRBJ2-1 and V is TRBV29-1; D is perhaps TRBD2 (6 bases). Trimming took off 7 bases at V and 0 bases at J, with 13 bases between the two ends. The germline V gene has CDR1 SQVTM and CDR2 ANQGSEA. This CDR3 contains 14 residues. CDR3 in amino acids: CSGGAFDSYNEQFF. The CDR3 nucleotides are TGCAGCGGCGGGGCGTTCGACTCCTACAATGAGCAGTTCTTC.

The rearrangement links TRBV19 to TRBJ2-2; D remains unclear. Per the germline V gene, CDR1 is LNHDA and CDR2 is SQIVND (reference sequence). The CDR3 runs 14 residues. V was trimmed by 3 bases and J by 0 bases, leaving 5 bases between them. The CDR3 sequence: CASSMASNTGELFF. The DNA of the CDR3 is TGTGCCAGTAGTATGGCCTCGAACACCGGGGAGCTGTTTTTT.

V usage is TRBV29-1 and J usage is TRBJ2-1; 7 bases match TRBD2. The V gene's germline CDR1 is SQVTM and CDR2 ANQGSEA. The CDR3 is 14 amino acids. The ends lost 6 bases at V and 0 bases at J; junction bases unmatched: 5. The CDR3 region is CSVAGTNSYNEQFF. CDR3 sequence (DNA): TGCAGCGTCGCCGGGACTAACTCCTACAATGAGCAGTTCTTC.

The chain recombines TRBV6-5 with TRBJ2-7; 7 nucleotides line up with TRBD2. The V segment lost 0 bases and the J segment 1 base; nucleotides outside the gene matches: 3. The length of the CDR3 is 15 residues. Germline CDR1 is MNHEY and CDR2 is SVGAGI. The CDR3 protein is CASSYSGGPSYEQYF. The CDR3 coding sequence is TGTGCCAGCAGTTACTCGGGAGGGCCTTCCTACGAGCAGTACTTC.

This chain links TRBV30 with TRBJ2-5, with 9 bases that match TRBD2. CDR1 is GTSNPN, CDR2 SVGIG, per germline (reference sequence). This CDR3 is 15 amino acids long. Germline trimming cut 0 bases from V and 4 bases from J; bases unmatched to any gene: 6. CDR3 sequence reads: CAWSVLGGRGETQYF. The DNA of the CDR3 is TGTGCCTGGAGTGTACTAGGCGGGAGGGGAGAGACCCAGTACTTC.